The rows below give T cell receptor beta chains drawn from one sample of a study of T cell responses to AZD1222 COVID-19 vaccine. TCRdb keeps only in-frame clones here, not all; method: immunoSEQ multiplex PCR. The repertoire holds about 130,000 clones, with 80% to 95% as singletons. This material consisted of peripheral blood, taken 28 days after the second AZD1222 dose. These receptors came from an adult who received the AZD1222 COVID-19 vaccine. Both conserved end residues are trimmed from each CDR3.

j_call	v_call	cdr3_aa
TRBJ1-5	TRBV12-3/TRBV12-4	ASSSQGVQPQH
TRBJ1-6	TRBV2	ASSTKGTAGSPLH
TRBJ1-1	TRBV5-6	ASSFAGRKLNTEAF
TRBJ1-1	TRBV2	ASSERGGPEAF
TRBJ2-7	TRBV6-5	ASSYSSAYASSEQY
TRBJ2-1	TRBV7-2	ASSFDYRETEQF
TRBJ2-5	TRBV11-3	ASSLGWRGETQY
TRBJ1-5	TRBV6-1	ASSETWTNQPQH
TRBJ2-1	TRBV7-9	ASSFGGTPYNEQF
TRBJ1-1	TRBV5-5	ASSLGTGPETF
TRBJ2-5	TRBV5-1	ASSLSWGSGQETQY
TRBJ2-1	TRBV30	ACNTGSSYNEQF
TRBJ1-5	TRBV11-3	ASSLGGDPNQPQH
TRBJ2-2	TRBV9	ASSVGGELF
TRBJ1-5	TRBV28	ASRAGDRFNQPQH
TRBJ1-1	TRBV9	ASSTPDRENEAF
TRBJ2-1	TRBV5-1	ATHDGPNNEQF
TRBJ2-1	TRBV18	ASSPSATGPYNEQF
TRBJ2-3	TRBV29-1	SVETGGSDTQY
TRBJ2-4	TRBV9	ASSVFSSAAVNIQY
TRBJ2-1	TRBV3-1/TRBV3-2	ASSQGAGKEQF
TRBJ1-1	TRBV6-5	ASSYPGLGYQAF
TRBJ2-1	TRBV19	ASSIGRVFHNEQF
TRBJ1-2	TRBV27	ASSPRGLGYGYT
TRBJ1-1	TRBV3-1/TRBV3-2	ASSQTVNTEAF
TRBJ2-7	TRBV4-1	ASSQRTAYEQY
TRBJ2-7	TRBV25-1	ASSRRGYEQY
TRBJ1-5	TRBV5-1	ASSWGTGREPQH
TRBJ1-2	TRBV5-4	ASSLALGVHYGYT
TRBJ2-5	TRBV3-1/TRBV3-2	ASSSTVAAGTQY
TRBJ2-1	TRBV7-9	ASSSIWTGGYFNEQF
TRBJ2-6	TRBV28	ASSLGQISGANVLT
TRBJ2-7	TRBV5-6	ASSQDTEYYEQY
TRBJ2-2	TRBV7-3	ASSFGPPGELF
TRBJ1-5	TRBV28	ASRPGVRQPQH
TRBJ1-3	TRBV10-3	AISDLGGNTIY
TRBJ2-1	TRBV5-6	ASSLWSTVNEQF
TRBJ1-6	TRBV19	ASSIQGESPLH
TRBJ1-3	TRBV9	ASSVGGQGILDTIY
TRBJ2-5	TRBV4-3	ASSQDRTGMETQY
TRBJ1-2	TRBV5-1	ASSSRQGGYGYT
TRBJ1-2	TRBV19	ASKPRGATYGYT
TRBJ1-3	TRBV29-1	SGTFANSGNTIY
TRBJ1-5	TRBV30	AWSGTGYQPQH
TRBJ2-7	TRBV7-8	ASSFAAEQY
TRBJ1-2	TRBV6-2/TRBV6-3	ASSYSPQNPYGYT
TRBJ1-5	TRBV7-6	ASSPSTGGVGQPQH
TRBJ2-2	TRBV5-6	ASSLAVNTGELF
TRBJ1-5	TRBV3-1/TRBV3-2	ASSQVLGSNQPQH
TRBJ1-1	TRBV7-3	ASSYTVGTEAF
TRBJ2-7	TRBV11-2	ASSLEGTIRGYYYEQY
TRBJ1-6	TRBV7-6	ASSLRSSYNSPLH
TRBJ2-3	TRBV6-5	ASNELAGGPDTQY
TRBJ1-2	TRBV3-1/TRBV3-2	ASSQGTANYGYT
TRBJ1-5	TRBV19	ASQNGQVQPQH